The rows below give T cell receptor beta chains drawn from one sample of a study of T cell responses to AZD1222 COVID-19 vaccine. The data were produced by immunoSEQ multiplex PCR, yet TCRdb's version contains in-frame clones alone and is incomplete. The data contain about 97,000 clones, roughly 84% of them singletons. The source was peripheral blood, collected on day 0 of AZD1222 vaccination. Every receptor here comes from an adult in good health. CDR3s include the opening cysteine and the closing phenylalanine or tryptophan. D genes are given only for firm matches. For some rows the clone size is stated as once, few or many, or as a class when expanded; others skip it.

d_gene	abundance	v_gene	j_gene	CDR3aa	CDR3nt
NA	NA	TRBV28	TRBJ2-5	CASSSGDTEGKTQYF	TGTGCCAGCAGTTCCGGGGACACAGAAGGGAAGACCCAGTACTTC
NA	NA	TRBV30	TRBJ2-1	CACRLGNEQFF	TGTGCCTGCCGGCTGGGGAATGAGCAGTTCTTC
NA	NA	TRBV7-6	TRBJ1-1	CASSPHSGEVNTEAFF	TGTGCCAGCAGCCCACACTCGGGGGAAGTGAACACTGAAGCTTTCTTT
NA	NA	TRBV10-3	TRBJ2-3	CAISDGAPDTQYF	TGTGCCATCAGTGACGGGGCACCCGATACGCAGTATTTT
NA	NA	TRBV9	TRBJ2-2	CASSVDGLNTGELFF	TGTGCCAGCAGCGTAGATGGGTTGAACACCGGGGAGCTGTTTTTT
NA	NA	TRBV4-3	TRBJ2-3	CASSQAVGLGATLTSTDTQYF	TGCGCCAGCAGCCAAGCGGTCGGCCTGGGGGCGACGCTTACTAGCACAGATACGCAGTATTTT
NA	once	TRBV10-2	TRBJ1-3	CASSESAGGISGNTIYF	TGCGCCAGCAGTGAGTCGGCAGGCGGGATCTCTGGAAACACCATATATTTT
NA	few	TRBV25-1	TRBJ1-2	CASSEQGLGYTF	TGTGCCAGCAGTGAACAGGGGTTAGGCTACACCTTC
NA	NA	TRBV10-2	TRBJ1-3	CASSESAGAGNTIYF	TGCGCCAGCAGTGAGTCGGCCGGGGCTGGAAACACCATATATTTT
NA	NA	TRBV5-8	TRBJ1-5	CASSQGPRQPQHF	TGTGCCAGCAGCCAAGGGCCTAGACAGCCCCAGCATTTT
TRBD2	NA	TRBV19	TRBJ2-1	CASSEGLAGGAEQFF	TGTGCCAGTAGTGAGGGACTAGCGGGGGGCGCTGAGCAGTTCTTC
TRBD2	once	TRBV11-3	TRBJ2-1	CASSSSGFGDEQFF	TGTGCCAGCAGCTCTAGCGGCTTCGGGGATGAGCAGTTCTTC
NA	NA	TRBV15	TRBJ1-5	CATTDGARPQHF	TGTGCCACCACGGACGGTGCGCGGCCCCAGCATTTT
NA	few	TRBV9	TRBJ1-2	CASSDGTIDGYTF	TGTGCCAGCAGCGACGGGACGATAGATGGCTACACCTTC
NA	few	TRBV12-3/TRBV12-4	TRBJ1-3	CASDLSGNTIYF	TGTGCCAGCGATCTCTCTGGAAACACCATATATTTT
NA	NA	TRBV5-4	TRBJ2-4	CASSLNRGYEGDIQYF	TGTGCCAGCAGCTTAAACCGGGGCTATGAAGGGGACATTCAGTACTTC
NA	NA	TRBV27	TRBJ2-4	CASSFLTLAKNIQYF	TGTGCCAGCAGTTTCTTGACGTTAGCCAAAAACATTCAGTACTTC
NA	NA	TRBV7-2	TRBJ1-2	CASSLDSVSGYTF	TGTGCCAGCAGCTTAGACAGTGTGAGTGGCTACACCTTC
NA	once	TRBV9	TRBJ1-4	CASSSGITNEKLFF	TGTGCCAGCAGCTCCGGGATAACTAATGAAAAACTGTTTTTT
NA	NA	TRBV28	TRBJ1-2	CASSFPPGSSNYGYTF	TGTGCCAGCAGTTTCCCCCCCGGATCTTCTAACTATGGCTACACCTTC
TRBD2	NA	TRBV5-1	TRBJ2-1	CASSDGYTSGGYEQFF	TGCGCCAGCAGCGACGGCTACACTAGCGGGGGGTATGAGCAGTTCTTC
TRBD1	NA	TRBV7-8	TRBJ1-5	CASRRAGTGNQPQHF	TGTGCCAGCAGACGCGCCGGGACAGGGAACCAGCCCCAGCATTTT
TRBD1	NA	TRBV24-1	TRBJ1-1	CATSDPRTGDTEAFF	TGTGCCACCAGTGATCCCAGGACAGGGGACACTGAAGCTTTCTTT
TRBD1	NA	TRBV5-1	TRBJ2-7	CASSSDRVFTEQYF	TGCGCCAGCAGCTCGGACAGGGTCTTCACCGAGCAGTACTTC
NA	NA	TRBV27	TRBJ1-3	CASSLSGSSGNTIYF	TGTGCCAGCAGTTTATCAGGGAGCTCTGGAAACACCATATATTTT
NA	NA	TRBV10-3	TRBJ2-7	CAISAIGSVEQYF	TGTGCCATCAGTGCGATAGGGTCGGTGGAGCAGTACTTC
NA	NA	TRBV6-5	TRBJ2-3	CATPETRNTDTQYF	TGTGCCACCCCCGAGACCCGAAACACAGATACGCAGTATTTT
NA	NA	TRBV5-1	TRBJ1-2	CASSLGARGNYGYTF	TGCGCCAGCAGCTTGGGGGCGAGGGGTAACTATGGCTACACCTTC
TRBD1	NA	TRBV7-2	TRBJ1-5	CASSPSGTGYQPQHF	TGTGCCAGCAGCCCCTCCGGGACAGGGTACCAGCCCCAGCATTTT
NA	NA	TRBV5-4	TRBJ2-1	CASSLRTEQFF	TGTGCCAGCAGCTTGCGTACAGAGCAGTTCTTC
NA	NA	TRBV7-2	TRBJ1-2	CASSLSGNGYTF	TGTGCCAGCAGCTTATCAGGGAATGGCTACACCTTC
TRBD2	NA	TRBV5-4	TRBJ2-3	CASSLKVAGASRTDTQYF	TGTGCCAGCAGCTTGAAGGTAGCGGGAGCTTCCCGCACAGATACGCAGTATTTT
NA	NA	TRBV11-3	TRBJ2-5	CASSAGNGVSQTQYF	TGTGCCAGCAGCGCAGGGAATGGGGTATCCCAGACCCAGTACTTC
NA	NA	TRBV18	TRBJ1-3	CASTLEGTGNTIYF	TGTGCCAGCACCTTGGAGGGGACGGGAAACACCATATATTTT
NA	NA	TRBV12-3/TRBV12-4	TRBJ1-6	CASSHTGVHHF	TGTGCCAGCAGCCATACCGGGGTTCACCACTTT
NA	NA	TRBV28	TRBJ1-5	CASSLRDVINQPQHF	TGTGCCAGCAGTTTACGGGACGTAATCAATCAGCCCCAGCATTTT
TRBD1	NA	TRBV3-1/TRBV3-2	TRBJ1-1	CASSQQGGGSTEAFF	TGTGCCAGCAGCCAACAAGGGGGCGGGAGCACTGAAGCTTTCTTT
TRBD1	few	TRBV27	TRBJ1-6	CASSHPDRVASLHF	TGTGCCAGCAGTCATCCGGACAGGGTAGCATCCCTCCACTTT
TRBD2	NA	TRBV3-1/TRBV3-2	TRBJ2-1	CASPITSGSSYNEQFF	TGTGCCAGCCCTATAACTAGCGGAAGCTCCTACAATGAGCAGTTCTTC
NA	NA	TRBV2	TRBJ2-7	CASKELTGNSYEQYF	TGTGCCAGCAAAGAATTGACAGGAAACTCCTACGAGCAGTACTTC
NA	NA	TRBV7-9	TRBJ2-2	CASSREVNTGELFF	TGTGCCAGCAGCCGCGAAGTTAACACCGGGGAGCTGTTTTTT
NA	once	TRBV5-1	TRBJ1-2	CASSLDGGGYTF	TGCGCCAGCAGCTTGGATGGGGGTGGCTACACCTTC
TRBD1	NA	TRBV5-5	TRBJ1-2	CASSLGSRGNYGYTF	TGTGCCAGCAGCTTGGGGTCCAGGGGGAACTATGGCTACACCTTC
NA	NA	TRBV7-8	TRBJ1-4	CASSRGTNEKLFF	TGTGCCAGCAGCCGCGGGACTAATGAAAAACTGTTTTTT
NA	NA	TRBV6-6	TRBJ1-6	CASSYLGASLDSPLHF	TGTGCCAGCAGTTACTTGGGGGCGAGCCTAGATTCACCCCTCCACTTT
NA	NA	TRBV5-1	TRBJ2-6	CASSSDRAAGANVLTF	TGCGCCAGCAGCTCTGATAGGGCCGCTGGGGCCAACGTCCTGACTTTC
TRBD1	NA	TRBV11-2	TRBJ1-1	CASSPGGRTEAFF	TGTGCCAGCAGCCCAGGGGGGAGGACTGAAGCTTTCTTT
TRBD2	NA	TRBV28	TRBJ2-2	CASSLRLAVTGELFF	TGTGCCAGCAGTTTACGGCTAGCGGTTACCGGGGAGCTGTTTTTT
TRBD1	NA	TRBV7-2	TRBJ2-7	CASSHSRAGTGGHEQYF	TGTGCCAGCAGCCATAGCCGAGCCGGGACAGGGGGCCACGAGCAGTACTTC
TRBD1	NA	TRBV5-1	TRBJ2-2	CASSLEDRPGELFF	TGCGCCAGCAGCTTGGAGGACAGGCCCGGGGAGCTGTTTTTT
NA	once	TRBV18	TRBJ2-1	CASSASGTRDEQFF	TGTGCCAGCTCAGCATCCGGGACCAGGGATGAGCAGTTCTTC
TRBD1	NA	TRBV2	TRBJ1-3	CASSVEGTGGLGTIYF	TGTGCCAGCAGTGTTGAAGGGACAGGGGGCCTCGGCACCATATATTTT
TRBD1	NA	TRBV27	TRBJ1-5	CASSRGTENNQPQHF	TGTGCCAGCAGTCGCGGGACAGAGAACAATCAGCCCCAGCATTTT
NA	once	TRBV6-5	TRBJ1-5	CASSNGGARAQPQHF	TGTGCCAGCAGCAACGGGGGGGCGCGAGCTCAGCCCCAGCATTTT
NA	NA	TRBV28	TRBJ2-1	CASSSPYNEQFF	TGTGCCAGCAGTTCACCCTACAATGAGCAGTTCTTC